This T cell receptor (beta chain) was sequenced during a study of cytomegalovirus exposure and HLA in healthy donors. Study-wide results and caveats: According to a later analysis, donors in an Asian-associated ancestry cluster reportedly had fewer N-insertions than the approximately 730-donor mean. Trimming of TCR beta V- and J-genes showed a link, identified in a later analysis, to a missense DCLRE1C variant. Later analysis showed most CMV-associated TCR beta chains appearing HLA-restricted.

Primers: 60 Vbeta forward and 13 Jbeta reverse. In the source study's methods: Among the unique TCR beta chains that a later analysis counted, some 73 million in all, roughly 10 million were shared. Libraries were prepared by immunoSEQ multiplex PCR; TCRdb keeps only in-frame clonotypes and omits some of them. V and J calls and clone size are those listed in that table; D and trimming were worked out from the DNA. This table holds 200,000 or so clones. In the case of this clone: Its antigen remains unidentified.

The sequenced sample was PBMCs. The TCR originated in a boy aged 5-17 years in good health and CMV-seronegative.

CDR3 in amino acids: CASSQDNAGRSNEKLFF. The CDR3 region has the DNA TGCGCCAGCAGCCAAGATAATGCGGGGCGCAGTAATGAAAAACTGTTTTTT. The rearrangement links TRBV4-1 to TRBJ1-4, with D perhaps TRBD1 (5 bases). The CDR3 contains 17 residues. V lost 0 bases and J 4 bases, leaving 15 bases between the germline ends. Germline V gene lookup returns CDR1 MGHRA and CDR2 YSYEKL.